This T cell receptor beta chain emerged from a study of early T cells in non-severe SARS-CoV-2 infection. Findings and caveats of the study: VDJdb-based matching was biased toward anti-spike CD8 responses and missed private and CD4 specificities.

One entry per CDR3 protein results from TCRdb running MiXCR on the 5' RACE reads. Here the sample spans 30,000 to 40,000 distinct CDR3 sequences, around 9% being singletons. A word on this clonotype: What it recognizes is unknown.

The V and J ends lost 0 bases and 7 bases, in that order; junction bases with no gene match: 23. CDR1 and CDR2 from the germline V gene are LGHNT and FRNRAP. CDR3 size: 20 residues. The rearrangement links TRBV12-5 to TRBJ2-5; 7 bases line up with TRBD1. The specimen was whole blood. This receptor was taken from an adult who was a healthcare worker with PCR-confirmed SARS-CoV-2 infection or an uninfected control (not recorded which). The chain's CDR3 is CASGLVRGRRDPMHRGTQYF. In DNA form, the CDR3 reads TGTGCTAGTGGTTTGGTAAGGGGGCGCAGGGACCCTATGCACCGAGGGACCCAGTACTTC.